This T cell receptor beta chain is from a study of blood T cell repertoires in COVID-19. In the study overall: Some COVID-19 samples were acute and others convalescent; all came from the United States, Italy and Spain. Sources were T cells, B-cell-depleted T cells, or PBMCs; the material itself was cDNA or gDNA.

CDR1 and CDR2 from the germline V gene are SEHNR and FQNEAQ (reference sequence). The CDR3 is 14 amino acids. The junction had 4 bases not matched to a gene; V was cut back by 5 bases and J by 3 bases. Original data processing: For nucleated cells, counts were estimated from reference gene primer amplification. TCRdb's copy holds only in-frame clones and misses some; the assay was immunoSEQ multiplex PCR. That table gives V, J and clone size, and the DNA gave D and trimming. The table lists 95,000 to 150,000 clones, about 88% of them singletons. The clonotype originates from a woman over 75 with acute or convalescent COVID-19. This chain links TRBV7-9 with TRBJ1-5; 7 bases are shared with TRBD1. The sequencing sample was made of peripheral blood. The CDR3 nucleotides read TGTGCCAGCAGCATGGACAGGAACAATCAGCCCCAGCATTTT. It is translated as CASSMDRNNQPQHF.